Each of the 26 T cell receptor beta chains below was sequenced from the same sample in a study of cytomegalovirus exposure and HLA in healthy donors. Primers included in the PCR were 60 Vbeta and 13 Jbeta primers. Here immunoSEQ multiplex PCR was the method, and the copy in TCRdb shows in-frame clones only, minus some. The top ten hold 1.6% of the sample, which has around 120,000 clones, about 63% seen once. The specimen sequenced was PBMCs. The receptor source for this set is a man aged 30-40 years in good health and CMV-seropositive.

The chain employs TRBV5-8 and TRBJ2-5, with a possible D match to TRBD2 (5 bases). The CDR3 totals 14 residues. The V gene's germline CDR1 is SGHTS and CDR2 YDEGEE. V lost 0 bases to trimming and J lost 5 bases, with 11 bases between them. As DNA, the CDR3 is TGTGCCAGCAGCTTGGCGGCCAGGAGGGAGACCCAGTACTTC. Its protein is CASSLAARRETQYF.

This clone has a single count. The V call is TRBV6-5, the J call TRBJ1-2; D call uncertain. CDR1 and CDR2 (germline): MNHEY, SVGAGI. V was pared by 2 bases and J by 5 bases, with 15 bases between. This CDR3 region has 15 residues. The CDR3 here is CASSYATGDYYGYTF. As DNA, the CDR3 is TGTGCCAGCAGTTACGCAACCGGAGACTATTATGGCTACACCTTC.

J is TRBJ2-2 and V is TRBV5-1, with D possibly being TRBD1 (6 bases). Deletions cut 0 bases from V and 6 bases from J, with 21 bases between. CDR3 length: 18 amino acids. Per the germline V gene, CDR1 is SGHRS and CDR2 is YFSETQ. This CDR3 is CASSLVGQATGLAGELFF. Here the CDR3 DNA reads TGCGCCAGCAGCTTGGTTGGCCAGGCGACAGGTTTGGCCGGGGAGCTGTTTTTT.

The chain recombines TRBV29-1 with TRBJ2-1; D might be TRBD2 (5 bases). The V and J ends lost 7 bases and 0 bases respectively, with 13 bases between them. Germline V lookup: CDR1 SQVTM, CDR2 ANQGSEA. The CDR3 has 14 residues. CDR3 DNA sequence: TGCAGCGCCCACGGCGGGCTCTCCTACAATGAGCAGTTCTTC. It codes for CSAHGGLSYNEQFF.

This clone has only a few counts. In DNA, the CDR3 is TGCGCCAGCAGCTACCAACCCGGGACAGCCTACACCTTC. This translates into CASSYQPGTAYTF. This chain joins TRBV4-1 and TRBJ1-2; the match to TRBD1 covers 7 bases. The CDR3 is 13 amino acids. V shed 5 bases and J 10 bases; nucleotides not matched to a gene: 10. Germline CDR1 MGHRA, CDR2 YSYEKL.

The chain recombines TRBV6-1 with TRBJ1-1; D remains unclear. Germline CDR1 reads MNHNS; CDR2 reads SASEGT. The CDR3 consists of 13 residues. Trimming pared 3 bases from V and 5 bases from J, leaving 10 bases between. CDR3 amino acids: CASSDGFRTEAFF. The CDR3 coding sequence is TGTGCCAGCAGTGACGGGTTTAGGACTGAAGCTTTCTTT.

The V and J genes are TRBV2 and TRBJ2-2; tentative D call: TRBD2 (5 bases). Germline V gives CDR1 SNHLY, CDR2 FYNNEI. Trimming pared 5 bases from V and 7 bases from J, leaving 17 bases between. This CDR3 has 15 residues. The DNA for the CDR3 is TGTGCCAGCAGTTTCAACGGGATCCCAGACGGGGAGCTGTTTTTT. Its protein is CASSFNGIPDGELFF. The entire variable domain, with the rest obtained from reference TRBV2 and TRBJ2-2, is as follows: EPEVTQTPSHQVTQMGQEVILRCVPISNHLYFYWYRQILGQKVEFLVSFYNNEISEKSEIFDDQFSVERPDGSNFTLKIRSTKLEDSAMYFCASSFNGIPDGELFFGEGSRLTVL.

The V and J genes are TRBV10-3 and TRBJ2-6; 10 nucleotides agree with TRBD2. V dropped 4 bases and J dropped 0; count of bases not matched to a gene: 6. The CDR3 spans 18 residues. CDR1 ENHRY and CDR2 SYGVKD come from the germline V gene. The CDR3 sequence is CAISGLGTSASGANVLTF. For the CDR3, the DNA is TGTGCCATCAGTGGGCTGGGGACTAGCGCCTCTGGGGCCAACGTCCTGACTTTC.

The V and J genes are TRBV28 and TRBJ1-3, with 8 bases lining up with TRBD1. There are 14 residues in the CDR3. With V trimmed by 6 bases and J by 4 bases, 5 bases remained unmatched. CDR1 and CDR2 from the germline V gene are MDHEN and SYDVKM. CDR3 loop: CASRSTGAGNTIYF. CDR3 DNA: TGTGCCAGCAGGTCGACAGGGGCGGGAAACACCATATATTTT. The full variable domain, rest sourced from reference TRBV28 and TRBJ1-3, is DVKVTQSSRYLVKRTGEKVFLECVQDMDHENMFWYRQDPGLGLRLIYFSYDVKMKEKGDIPEGYSVSREKKERFSLILESASTNQTSMYLCASRSTGAGNTIYFGEGSWLTVV.

This clone was seen a few times. V gene TRBV27 combines with J gene TRBJ2-3; 8 bases are a match to TRBD1. Trimming at V came to 4 bases and at J to 2 bases, leaving 11 bases not matched to a gene. Germline-derived CDR1 and CDR2 are MNHEY and SMNVEV (reference sequence). The CDR3 is 17 amino acids. CDR3 DNA sequence: TGTGCCAGCAGTTCAGCCCGGACAGGGTTGAACACAGATACGCAGTATTTT. Its translation: CASSSARTGLNTDTQYF.

The CDR3 sequence: CASKGTSGSTDLGSYEQYF. Written as DNA, the CDR3 is TGTGCCAGCAAAGGGACTAGCGGGAGCACCGATTTGGGCTCCTACGAGCAGTACTTC. This sequence joins TRBV2 and TRBJ2-7; 14 bases agree with TRBD2. The CDR3 contains 19 residues. Trimming took 7 bases from V and 0 from J; bases not matched to a gene: 14. CDR1 SNHLY and CDR2 FYNNEI come from the germline V gene. The full variable domain, in which reference TRBV2 and TRBJ2-7 provide the parts outside the CDR3, is EPEVTQTPSHQVTQMGQEVILRCVPISNHLYFYWYRQILGQKVEFLVSFYNNEISEKSEIFDDQFSVERPDGSNFTLKIRSTKLEDSAMYFCASKGTSGSTDLGSYEQYFGPGTRLTVT.

J is TRBJ1-5 and V is TRBV30; the match to TRBD1 covers 11 bases. The trim removed 0 bases at V and 0 bases at J, leaving 7 bases unmatched. CDR1 GTSNPN and CDR2 SVGIG come from the germline V gene (reference sequence). There are 18 residues in the CDR3. The CDR3 loop is CAWSVKGTGGNSNQPQHF. The DNA for the CDR3 is TGTGCCTGGAGTGTAAAAGGGACAGGGGGTAATAGCAATCAGCCCCAGCATTTT.

The chain employs TRBV5-5 and TRBJ2-7; 7 positions agree with TRBD2. Germline assignment: CDR1 SGHKS and CDR2 YYEKEE (reference sequence). With 4 bases clipped from V and 3 bases from J, the junction kept 10 bases outside the gene matches. CDR3 length: 15 residues. In DNA form, the CDR3 reads TGTGCCAGCAGCCGAAACGGACTAGGATACTACGAGCAGTACTTC. It translates to CASSRNGLGYYEQYF.

The V call is TRBV4-1, the J call TRBJ1-1; tentatively, D is TRBD1 (6 bases). V was clipped by 5 bases and J by 1 base, with 20 bases between them. The CDR3 spans 17 residues. CDR1 and CDR2 from the germline V gene are MGHRA and YSYEKL. The CDR3 reads CASSVLEQGLWNTEAFF. The DNA for the CDR3 is TGCGCCAGCAGCGTCCTTGAGCAGGGGCTGTGGAACACTGAAGCTTTCTTT.

Comment on this clone: Other DNA sequences within the sample encode an identical CDR3. The J gene is TRBJ1-1, the V gene TRBV9; D is ambiguous. Trimming left V 5 bases short and J 4 bases short, with 12 bases between. The CDR3 totals 13 residues. Germline V gene data show CDR1 as SGDLS and CDR2 as YYNGEE. This CDR3 reads CASSAGVSTEAFF. In nucleotides, the CDR3 is TGTGCCAGCAGTGCAGGTGTGTCCACTGAAGCTTTCTTT.

About this clone: Distinct nucleotide sequences in the sample also encode this CDR3. The DNA of the CDR3 is TGCGCCAGCAGCCAAGGAAGGGGGATCTCGGATGAGCAGTTCTTC. Translated, it gives CASSQGRGISDEQFF. This sequence joins TRBV4-1 and TRBJ2-1; a weak D match, TRBD1 (6 bases). V was pared by 1 base and J by 8 bases, with 15 bases between. CDR3 length equals 15 residues. Germline assignment: CDR1 MGHRA and CDR2 YSYEKL.

This clone has a handful of counts. V is TRBV13 and J is TRBJ2-1; possibly TRBD2 for D (5 bases). Germline assignment: CDR1 PRHDT and CDR2 FYEKMQ (reference sequence). The V and J ends lost 7 bases and 3 bases respectively, with 13 bases between them. This CDR3 comprises 14 residues. As DNA, the CDR3 is TGTGCCAGCACCCTGCGGGCGGACTACAATGAGCAGTTCTTC. This encodes CASTLRADYNEQFF. The full variable domain, with the rest looked up from reference TRBV13 and TRBJ2-1, is AAGVIQSPRHLIKEKRETATLKCYPIPRHDTVYWYQQGPGQDPQFLISFYEKMQSDKGSIPDRFSAQQFSDYHSELNMSSLELGDSALYFCASTLRADYNEQFFGPGTRLTVL.

This CDR3 is CASSPGTGGVETQYF. The CDR3 bases are TGCGCCAGCAGCCCTGGGACAGGGGGCGTGGAGACCCAGTACTTC. The chain is built from TRBV5-1 and TRBJ2-5; 12 positions match TRBD1. V shed 4 bases, J shed 5 bases, and the junction held 6 bases outside the gene matches. Germline loops: CDR1 SGHRS, CDR2 YFSETQ. There are 15 residues in the CDR3.

The V call is TRBV10-3, the J call TRBJ2-7; D is possibly TRBD1 (6 bases). V lost 6 bases and J 6 bases, leaving 18 bases between the germline ends. Per the germline V gene, CDR1 is ENHRY and CDR2 is SYGVKD. The CDR3 is made up of 14 amino acids. Here the CDR3 reads CAIRSSGTLGEQYF. The CDR3, as DNA: TGTGCCATCAGGAGCTCCGGGACACTAGGCGAGCAGTACTTC.

The chain recombines TRBV19 with TRBJ2-1; 7 bases fit TRBD2. This CDR3 is built from 15 residues. Germline V gene data show CDR1 as LNHDA and CDR2 as SQIVND (reference sequence). The V segment lost 11 bases and the J segment 0 bases; nucleotides outside the gene matches: 10. Here the CDR3 DNA reads TGTGCCTCTACTATTTCTAGCGGCTCCTACAATGAGCAGTTCTTC. It specifies CASTISSGSYNEQFF.

This clone showed up just a few times. The V and J genes are TRBV14 and TRBJ1-2; maybe TRBD1 (6 bases). Trimming removed 6 bases at V and 4 bases at J, with 12 bases between. The CDR3 is 13 residues long. CDR1 SGHDN and CDR2 FVKESK come from the germline V gene. CDR3 protein: CASRPTGTYGYTF. The DNA of the CDR3 is TGTGCCAGCAGACCTACAGGGACCTATGGCTACACCTTC.

This chain joins TRBV2 and TRBJ2-4, with TRBD2 matching over 14 bases. Germline V gene lookup returns CDR1 SNHLY and CDR2 FYNNEI. The CDR3 has 14 residues. After removal of 8 bases from V and 9 bases from J, the junction contained 6 bases not matched to a gene. The CDR3 loop is CASQKGLAGVIQYF. The CDR3 bases are TGTGCCAGCCAAAAGGGACTAGCGGGAGTCATTCAGTACTTC. Filled out from reference TRBV2 and TRBJ2-4, the complete variable domain reads EPEVTQTPSHQVTQMGQEVILRCVPISNHLYFYWYRQILGQKVEFLVSFYNNEISEKSEIFDDQFSVERPDGSNFTLKIRSTKLEDSAMYFCASQKGLAGVIQYFGAGTRLSVL.

This clone was counted once. The chain joins TRBV15 to TRBJ2-5; 9 bases line up with TRBD1. Germline V gene data show CDR1 as LNHNV and CDR2 as YYDKDF (reference sequence). CDR3 size: 16 residues. V lost 0 bases, J lost 1 base, and 3 bases stayed unmatched. The CDR3 spells CATSRDPGQGQETQYF. The DNA for the CDR3 is TGTGCCACCAGCAGAGATCCGGGACAGGGCCAAGAGACCCAGTACTTC.

This sequence joins TRBV5-5 and TRBJ1-5; D is possibly TRBD1 (5 bases). Germline CDR1 is SGHKS and CDR2 is YYEKEE (reference sequence). The CDR3 spans 15 residues. V was trimmed by 3 bases and J by 7 bases, leaving 17 bases between them. The CDR3 loop reads CASSSSDTAVQPQHF. The CDR3 DNA sequence: TGTGCCAGCAGCTCCTCGGACACGGCGGTCCAGCCCCAGCATTTT. Full variable domain (rest looked up from reference TRBV5-5 and TRBJ1-5): DAGVTQSPTHLIKTRGQQVTLRCSPISGHKSVSWYQQVLGQGPQFIFQYYEKEERGRGNFPDRFSARQFPNYSSELNVNALLLGDSALYLCASSSSDTAVQPQHFGDGTRLSIL.

This chain connects TRBV4-2 to TRBJ2-7, with 11 bases matching TRBD2. V gave up 8 bases and J gave up 5 bases; unmatched junction bases: 11. The CDR3 is made up of 15 amino acids. From germline, CDR1 is LGHNA and CDR2 YNFKEQ. The CDR3 DNA reads as TGTGCCAGCGGCCGCTCTAGCGGGAGGACTGACGAGCAGTACTTC. It is translated as CASGRSSGRTDEQYF.

V usage is TRBV11-2 and J usage is TRBJ2-7; 11 bases line up with TRBD1. The V segment lost 7 bases and the J segment 4 bases; nucleotides outside the gene matches: 18. CDR1 SGHAT and CDR2 FQNNGV come from the germline V gene. CDR3 length: 18 amino acids. The CDR3 region is CASKLNWFGGQGGYEQYF. The CDR3 nucleotides are TGTGCCAGCAAGCTTAATTGGTTTGGGGGACAGGGGGGATACGAGCAGTACTTC.